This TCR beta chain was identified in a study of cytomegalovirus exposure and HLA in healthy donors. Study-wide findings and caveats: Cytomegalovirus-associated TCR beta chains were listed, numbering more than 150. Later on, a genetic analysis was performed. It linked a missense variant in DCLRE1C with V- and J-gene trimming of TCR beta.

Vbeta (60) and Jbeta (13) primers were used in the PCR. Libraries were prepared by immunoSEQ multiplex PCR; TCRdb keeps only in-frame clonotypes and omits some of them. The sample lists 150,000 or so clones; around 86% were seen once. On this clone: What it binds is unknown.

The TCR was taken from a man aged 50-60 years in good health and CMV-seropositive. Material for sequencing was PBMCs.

CDR3 DNA sequence: TGTGCCAGCAGCCCCTGGACTAGCGGAGCCACAGATACGCAGTATTTT. It yields the protein CASSPWTSGATDTQYF. This chain uses TRBV7-8 with TRBJ2-3; 10 bases fit TRBD2. The CDR3 is made up of 16 amino acids. The ends lost 5 bases at V and 2 bases at J; junction bases unmatched: 7. Germline V CDR1 and CDR2: SGHVS, FQNEAQ.